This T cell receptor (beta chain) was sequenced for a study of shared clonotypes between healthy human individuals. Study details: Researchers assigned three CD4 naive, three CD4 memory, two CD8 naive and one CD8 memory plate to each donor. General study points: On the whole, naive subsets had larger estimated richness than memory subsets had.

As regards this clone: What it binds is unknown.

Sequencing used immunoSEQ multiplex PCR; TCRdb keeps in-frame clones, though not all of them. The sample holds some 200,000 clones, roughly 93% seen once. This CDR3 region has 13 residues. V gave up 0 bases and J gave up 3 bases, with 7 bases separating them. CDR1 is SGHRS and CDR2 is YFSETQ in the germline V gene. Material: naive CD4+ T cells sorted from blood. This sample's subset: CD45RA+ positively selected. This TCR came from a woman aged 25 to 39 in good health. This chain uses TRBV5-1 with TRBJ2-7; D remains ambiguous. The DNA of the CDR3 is TGCGCCAGCAGCTTGGCCCCAGACTACGAGCAGTACTTC. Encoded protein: CASSLAPDYEQYF.